The next 6 T cell receptor beta chains were all read from a single sample in a study of cytomegalovirus exposure and HLA in healthy donors. The PCR employed 60 Vbeta primers together with 13 Jbeta primers. The data were produced by immunoSEQ multiplex PCR, yet TCRdb's version contains in-frame clones alone and is incomplete. In total, the table holds around 50,000 clones. The sequenced sample consisted of PBMCs. The source of these receptors is a woman aged 50 to 60 in good health and CMV-seropositive.

The genes are TRBV19 and TRBJ2-2; 7 bases line up with TRBD1. Germline CDR1 reads LNHDA; CDR2 reads SQIVND (reference sequence). The CDR3 loop spans 14 amino acids. V was pared by 7 bases and J by 0 bases, with 2 bases of the junction left unmatched. The CDR3 here is CASKGQSNTGELFF. CDR3 nucleotides: TGTGCCAGTAAGGGACAGTCGAACACCGGGGAGCTGTTTTTT.

J is TRBJ1-3 and V is TRBV28; the D gene is possibly TRBD1 (6 bases). The ends were cut back, 11 bases at V and 4 bases at J, with 18 bases in the middle. Germline loops: CDR1 MDHEN, CDR2 SYDVKM. CDR3 size: 14 residues. This chain's CDR3 is CAWGPGFTGNTIYF. Here the CDR3 DNA reads TGTGCCTGGGGGCCAGGGTTCACCGGAAACACCATATATTTT.

The rearrangement links TRBV5-6 to TRBJ2-7, with D unresolved. The CDR3 spans 14 residues. The V and J ends lost 5 bases and 6 bases respectively, with 18 bases between them. Germline loops: CDR1 SGHDT, CDR2 YYEEEE. Here the CDR3 reads CASSVVMGLGEQYF. The CDR3, as DNA: TGTGCCAGCAGTGTAGTTATGGGCCTGGGCGAGCAGTACTTC.

The V and J genes are TRBV19 and TRBJ1-2, with a weak D call TRBD1 (5 bases). The CDR3 contains 15 residues. Germline V lookup: CDR1 LNHDA, CDR2 SQIVND (reference sequence). V lost 7 bases to trimming and J lost 0 bases, with 15 bases between them. The CDR3 loop is CASTSRGEANYGYTF. The CDR3 nucleotides read TGTGCCAGTACCTCCCGAGGGGAGGCTAACTATGGCTACACCTTC.

The J gene is TRBJ2-1, the V gene TRBV9; TRBD2 agrees at 8 bases. The J segment lost 0 bases and the V segment lost 4 bases, leaving 9 bases of the junction unmatched. This CDR3 spans 17 amino acids. Per germline, CDR1 SGDLS and CDR2 YYNGEE. CDR3 nucleotide sequence: TGTGCCAGCAGCCTCTCTGGGGCGGGGGGCTCCTACAATGAGCAGTTCTTC. This codes for CASSLSGAGGSYNEQFF.

This chain connects TRBV28 to TRBJ1-2; TRBD1 is a possible D gene (5 bases). V was trimmed by 6 bases and J by 2 bases, leaving 7 bases between them. CDR1 MDHEN and CDR2 SYDVKM come from the germline V gene. The CDR3 loop spans 12 amino acids. The CDR3 DNA is TGTGCCAGCAGGGAGGGGAACTATGGCTACACCTTC. Protein sequence: CASREGNYGYTF.